This is a list of T cell receptor beta chains from one sample in a study of OX40 agonist ivuxolimab in advanced cancers. Data came from immunoSEQ multiplex PCR; TCRdb stores just in-frame clones and leaves some out. Of 65,000 to 75,000 clones listed, roughly nine tenths were seen once; the top ten hold roughly 1%. Sequencing used CD4+ or CD8+ T cells sorted from blood, obtained in a trial of the OX40 agonist ivuxolimab. Receptors originate from an adult with an advanced solid tumor such as melanoma, head and neck, liver or kidney cancer. Both conserved end residues are part of each CDR3. The order of the fields is V gene, J gene, clone size, D gene, CDR3 DNA, CDR3 protein. The D gene is left open where the match is weak. The size entry is marked missing in some rows and otherwise reads once, few, many or a size class.

>TRBV10-1|TRBJ1-1|once|TRBD1
TGCGCCAGCAGTGAGCAGGGACAGGGAAACACTGAAGCTTTCTTT
CASSEQGQGNTEAFF
>TRBV6-5|TRBJ2-6|NA|TRBD1
TGTGCCAGCAGTTACCGGACAGGGACTGGGGCCAACGTCCTGACTTTC
CASSYRTGTGANVLTF
>TRBV7-6|TRBJ1-5|once|TRBD1
TGTGCCAGCAGCAAACGCGACAGGGGACCTTATAGCAATCAGCCCCAGCATTTT
CASSKRDRGPYSNQPQHF
>TRBV2|TRBJ2-5|NA|NA
TGTGCCAGCAGGGGGCAGGCTCAAGAGACCCAGTACTTC
CASRGQAQETQYF
>TRBV5-4|TRBJ2-7|NA|TRBD1
TGTGCCAGCAGCCTGGGACAGGGTTACTACGAGCAGTACTTC
CASSLGQGYYEQYF
>TRBV11-2|TRBJ1-6|NA|NA
TGTGCCAGCAGCTTAGATTTTGTTGGTTCACCCCTCCACTTT
CASSLDFVGSPLHF
>TRBV5-1|TRBJ2-5|NA|NA
TGCGCCAGCAGCTTGGGCGTTCGTTCAGGGGATTGGGAGACCCAGTACTTC
CASSLGVRSGDWETQYF
>TRBV7-9|TRBJ2-3|NA|TRBD1
TGTGCCAGCAGCAACGGACAGGGCTTTGCAGATACGCAGTATTTT
CASSNGQGFADTQYF
>TRBV19|TRBJ2-5|NA|TRBD2
TGTGCCAGTAGCACTAGCGGGGTGCAGGCCCAGTACTTC
CASSTSGVQAQYF
>TRBV5-4|TRBJ2-6|NA|NA
TGTGCCAGCAGAAGGTGGCAGGGACACTCTGGGGCCAACGTCCTGACTTTC
CASRRWQGHSGANVLTF
>TRBV28|TRBJ1-2|few|NA
TGTGCCAGCAGTTTTAGGGCAGGGGCCCAAGGGGATGGCTACACCTTC
CASSFRAGAQGDGYTF
>TRBV5-6|TRBJ2-7|NA|NA
TGTGCCAGCAGCCTCGGACAGTTTGGGCAGTACTTC
CASSLGQFGQYF
>TRBV4-1|TRBJ2-3|NA|TRBD1
TGCGCCAGCAGCCAAGGACAGGGAAGAGGGGATACGCAGTATTTT
CASSQGQGRGDTQYF
>TRBV10-3|TRBJ2-7|NA|NA
TGTGCCATAGGACTCTCATACGAGCAGTACTTC
CAIGLSYEQYF
>TRBV2|TRBJ2-1|NA|TRBD2
TGTGCCAGCAAACGACTAGCGGGGGGGCCGAATGAGCAGTTCTTC
CASKRLAGGPNEQFF
>TRBV7-9|TRBJ1-1|NA|NA
TGTGCCAGCAGCTTCATGGGTGGGAACACTGAAGCTTTCTTT
CASSFMGGNTEAFF
>TRBV5-1|TRBJ2-2|NA|TRBD1
TGCGCCAGCAGCGAAACCGGGACAGGAAACACCGGGGAGCTGTTTTTT
CASSETGTGNTGELFF
>TRBV27|TRBJ1-1|NA|NA
TGTGCCAGCAGTGGGGGCCTGATGCTCAGTGAAGCTTTCTTT
CASSGGLMLSEAFF
>TRBV5-5|TRBJ2-1|NA|NA
TGTGCCAGCAGCTTTATGGGGGCGCGGGTGTCCTACAATGAGCAGTTCTTC
CASSFMGARVSYNEQFF
>TRBV9|TRBJ2-2|NA|TRBD1
TGTGCCAGCAGCGTCCGGACAGGGTTCACCGGGGAGCTGTTTTTT
CASSVRTGFTGELFF
>TRBV6-1|TRBJ2-3|NA|NA
TGTGCCAGCAGGGTGGCCCCCCCAGATACGCAGTATTTT
CASRVAPPDTQYF
>TRBV28|TRBJ2-5|NA|NA
TGTGCCAGTACAAACAGGGAGACCCAGTACTTC
CASTNRETQYF
>TRBV5-4|TRBJ2-5|NA|TRBD2
TGTGCCAGCAGTTCAACGGGGGGGCGGAAGACCCAGTACTTC
CASSSTGGRKTQYF
>TRBV6-1|TRBJ1-1|NA|NA
TGTGCCAGCAGTGACCTTCTGGACACTGAAGCTTTCTTT
CASSDLLDTEAFF
>TRBV18|TRBJ1-2|NA|TRBD1
TGTGCCAGCTCGACGGACAGGCTAGACTATGGCTACACCTTC
CASSTDRLDYGYTF
>TRBV6-1|TRBJ2-3|NA|NA
TGTGCCAGCAGTGTGGGGGACTTGAGCACAGATACGCAGTATTTT
CASSVGDLSTDTQYF
>TRBV6-5|TRBJ1-2|NA|TRBD1
TGTGCCAGCAGTTACTCCTCAGGGGGAAGCTATGGCTACACCTTC
CASSYSSGGSYGYTF
>TRBV6-1|TRBJ2-7|NA|NA
TGTGCCAGCAGTGCCCAAAGTCGGGCACCGCGCTCCTACGAGCAGTACTTC
CASSAQSRAPRSYEQYF
>TRBV19|TRBJ2-4|NA|TRBD1
TGTGCCAGTTCCGATTCCGGGACAGGGGTGGTTGTAGGCAAAAACATTCAGTACTTC
CASSDSGTGVVVGKNIQYF
>TRBV30|TRBJ2-7|NA|NA
TGTGCCTGGAGTGCCCCGGCAGGGCGGGAGCAGTACTTC
CAWSAPAGREQYF
>TRBV4-2|TRBJ1-3|NA|NA
TGTGCCAGCAGCCAAGGGTTTGGGCAGTCCGCTGGAAACACCATATATTTT
CASSQGFGQSAGNTIYF
>TRBV2|TRBJ2-5|NA|TRBD1
TGTGCCAGCAGCCGACAGGGCGGGGAGACCCAGTACTTC
CASSRQGGETQYF
>TRBV4-1|TRBJ1-5|NA|NA
TGCGCCAGCAGCCAAACCACAGCGGGGAGAAATCAGCCCCAGCATTTT
CASSQTTAGRNQPQHF
>TRBV6-4|TRBJ1-6|NA|NA
TGTGCCAGCAGTGACTCGAAAAGGTACGACAGGTGGGGACCTAATAATTCACCCCTCCACTTT
CASSDSKRYDRWGPNNSPLHF
>TRBV4-2|TRBJ2-7|NA|TRBD2
TGTGCCAGCAGCCAAGTTACGGGGGGGACCTACGAGCAGTACTTC
CASSQVTGGTYEQYF
>TRBV19|TRBJ2-7|few|NA
TGTGCCAGTCATACGAGCGAGCAGTACTTC
CASHTSEQYF
>TRBV1|TRBJ2-7|NA|NA
TGCACCAGCAGCCAACCTACCCAACCTTCCTACGAGCAGTACTTC
CTSSQPTQPSYEQYF
>TRBV6-1|TRBJ1-6|NA|NA
TGTGCCAGCGGGCAGGGTAATTCACCCCTCCACTTT
CASGQGNSPLHF
>TRBV5-6|TRBJ2-2|NA|NA
TGTGCCAGCACCATTAGGACAGTCAGAAACACCGGGGAGCTGTTTTTT
CASTIRTVRNTGELFF
>TRBV6-5|TRBJ1-4|NA|NA
TGTGCCAGCAGTTCGTCTAGGAGCCAGAAACTGTTTTTT
CASSSSRSQKLFF
>TRBV5-1|TRBJ1-4|NA|TRBD1
TGCGCCAGCAGCCTCCGGGACAGGGGTTATAATGAAAAACTGTTTTTT
CASSLRDRGYNEKLFF
>TRBV2|TRBJ1-3|NA|NA
TGTACCAGCAGATCCTCCCAAAGCTCTGGAAACACCATATATTTT
CTSRSSQSSGNTIYF
>TRBV6-5|TRBJ1-5|NA|NA
TGTGCCAGCACCCTAGACATGGGGGTTGGTCAGCCCCAGCATTTT
CASTLDMGVGQPQHF
>TRBV6-5|TRBJ1-1|NA|NA
TGTGCCAGCACCAGGGGTATTAACACTGAAGCTTTCTTT
CASTRGINTEAFF
>TRBV5-1|TRBJ2-7|once|NA
TGCGCCAGCAGCCCCTCGACAGGAGCTATATCCTACGAGCAGTACTTC
CASSPSTGAISYEQYF
>TRBV15|TRBJ2-2|NA|NA
TGTGCCACCAGCAGGGGGGGACTGGGTACCGGGGAGCTGTTTTTT
CATSRGGLGTGELFF